This T cell receptor beta chain emerged from a study of T cell changes during pregnancy in multiple sclerosis (dated by TCRdb to the late 2010s). Concerning the study at large: Changes in the T cell repertoire over the course of pregnancy were examined in this study in women with multiple sclerosis.

The CDR3 measures 16 amino acids from cysteine to phenylalanine. The CDR3 DNA has 48 bases and is translated from base 1. Ends trimmed: V by 5 bases, J by 4 bases; bases unmatched to a gene: 13. Taken from the germline V gene (reference sequence), the CDR1 and CDR2 loops are LNHDA and SQIVND. With regard to this clone: The antigen this receptor binds is unknown. No base-level quality is on record; no much larger clone is a single base apart.

The library was made by the immunoSEQ multiplex PCR assay. TCRdb retrieved this table from immuneACCESS and kept in-frame rearrangements only. Not all clones are present; in checked studies, unresolved V genes account for under half, and no reason is known for the remainder. This sample has tens of thousands of clones in its table, and 85% to 95% of those were observed once. The ten top clones hold 0.47% of the sample. The sequences come from CD4+ T cells from peripheral blood mononuclear cells, collected in the second trimester of pregnancy. The receptor was isolated from a female donor with multiple sclerosis, enrolled in a pregnancy study. Recombination joined TRBV19 with TRBJ2-5; 7 bases in the junction line up with TRBD1. Read as DNA, the sequence is TGTGCCAGTAGTGGAACACAGGGGTTGAAGCGAGAGACCCAGTACTTC. It translates to CASSGTQGLKRETQYF.